The entry that follows covers one TCR beta chain sequence. Other DNA sequences in the same sample also yield this CDR3. Germline-derived CDR1 and CDR2 are SGHTA and FQGTGA. The CDR3 sequence is 15 residues long. Losses at the gene ends were 2 bases for V and 4 bases for J; bases not matched to a gene: 0. This sample is part of a study of control samples from healthy donors and cancer patients. Produced via immunoSEQ multiplex PCR; TCRdb's table is partial and in-frame only. The sample shows about 130,000 clones, more than 75% of them seen only once. The chain carries TRBV7-3 and TRBJ2-1; 12 positions agree with TRBD2. The source is a man between 18 and 35 years old in good health. What was sequenced was blood. In DNA form, the CDR3 reads TGTGCCAGCAGCTTAGGGACTAGCGGGTACAATGAGCAGTTCTTC. Protein sequence: CASSLGTSGYNEQFF. The full variable domain, completed using reference TRBV7-3 and TRBJ2-1, is GAGVSQTPSNKVTEKGKYVELRCDPISGHTALYWYRQSLGQGPEFLIYFQGTGAADDSGLPNDRFFAVRPEGSVSTLKIQRTERGDSAVYLCASSLGTSGYNEQFFGPGTRLTVL.